One and the same sample provided the 32 T cell receptor beta chains below, sequenced in a study of CDR3 diversity in severe acne. TCRdb ran MiXCR on the PCR reads and lists one entry per CDR3 protein. Of roughly 93,000 distinct CDR3 sequences in the sample, approximately 54% were seen once. The source material was blood. These receptors all come from a male donor with severe acne vulgaris.

This clonotype was recorded a few times. V and J are TRBV3-1 and TRBJ2-5; TRBD2 agrees at 16 bases. With V trimmed by 4 bases and J by 5 bases, 7 bases remained unmatched. This CDR3 has 17 amino acids. Germline V lookup: CDR1 LGHDT, CDR2 YNNKEL (reference sequence). The CDR3 DNA reads as TGTGCCAGCAGCCCTCAGGGACTAGCGGGGGGGCGGGAGACCCAGTACTTC. It encodes CASSPQGLAGGRETQYF.

With respect to this clonotype: This may be a read error: a much more frequent sequence differs by one nucleotide. The conserved final phenylalanine or tryptophan is absent from the CDR3, which likely points to a read error. This chain joins TRBV11-2 and TRBJ2-1, with D perhaps TRBD1 or TRBD2 (5 bases each). Germline V CDR1 and CDR2: SGHAT, FQNNGV. The CDR3 covers 15 residues. The ends were cut back, 2 bases at V and 0 bases at J, with 8 bases in the middle. CDR3 coding DNA: TGTGCCAGCAGCTTACTAGGGACCTCCTACAATGAGCAGTTCTAC. Amino acids: CASSLLGTSYNEQFY.

This clonotype was detected a few times. The rearrangement links TRBV3-1 to TRBJ1-4; tentative D call: TRBD1 (5 bases). The CDR3 is 16 amino acids. Trimming pared 4 bases from V and 2 bases from J, leaving 14 bases between. The germline V gene has CDR1 LGHDT and CDR2 YNNKEL (reference sequence). The CDR3 bases are TGTGCCAGCAGCCTCACCCTCAGGGCGACTAATGAAAAACTGTTTTTT. Protein sequence: CASSLTLRATNEKLFF.

This clonotype came up many times. The V gene is TRBV20-1, the J gene TRBJ2-5, with a weak D call TRBD2 (5 bases). The germline V gene encodes CDR1 DFQATT and CDR2 SNEGSKA (reference sequence). The CDR3 sequence is 12 residues long. The V end was cut by 6 bases, the J end by 5 bases, with 13 bases between. The DNA of the CDR3 is TGCAGTGCAGAGGGCAACTGGGAGACCCAGTACTTC. This sequence encodes CSAEGNWETQYF.

V usage is TRBV19 and J usage is TRBJ1-1; D unresolved. The V gene's germline CDR1 is LNHDA and CDR2 SQIVND (reference sequence). This CDR3 comprises 14 residues. Trimming left V 4 bases short and J 1 base short, with 10 bases between. The CDR3 nucleotides read TGTGCCAGTAGTACCCGGGAGAGGAACACTGAAGCTTTCTTT. It yields the protein CASSTRERNTEAFF. The whole variable domain, remainder taken from reference TRBV19 and TRBJ1-1, is DGGITQSPKYLFRKEGQNVTLSCEQNLNHDAMYWYRQDPGQGLRLIYYSQIVNDFQKGDIAEGYSVSREKKESFPLTVTSAQKNPTAFYLCASSTRERNTEAFFGQGTRLTVV.

As for this clonotype: A much larger clonotype is one base distant, so this may be a read error. This chain uses TRBV2 with TRBJ2-7; D is perhaps TRBD1 or TRBD2 (6 bases each). The germline V gene encodes CDR1 SNHLY and CDR2 FYNNEI. CDR3 length equals 14 residues. The CDR3 reads CAGSEGGWSYEQYF. The CDR3 coding sequence is TGTGCCGGCAGTGAGGGGGGTTGGTCCTACGAGCAGTACTTC.

The genes are TRBV4-1 and TRBJ2-3, with D perhaps matching TRBD2 (6 bases). This CDR3 has 16 amino acids. Per the germline V gene, CDR1 is MGHRA and CDR2 is YSYEKL. The V end was cut by 4 bases, the J end by 0 bases, with 14 bases between. CDR3 in amino acids: CASSPLPGLSTDTQYF. Here the CDR3 DNA reads TGCGCCAGCAGCCCCCTTCCGGGACTCAGCACAGATACGCAGTATTTT.

The chain recombines TRBV6-1 with TRBJ2-7; TRBD2 agrees at 15 bases. Trimming cost V 6 bases and J 5 bases; bases outside gene matches: 14. The CDR3 is 18 amino acids. CDR1 is MNHNS, CDR2 SASEGT, per germline. The CDR3 sequence: CASRPHQGLAGGPNEQYF. CDR3 bases: TGTGCCAGCAGACCTCACCAAGGACTAGCGGGAGGGCCTAACGAGCAGTACTTC.

This clonotype was counted only a few times. Germline and junction disagree at one end, which may indicate a read error. CDR3 protein: CASSLGSFEQYF. CDR3 sequence (DNA): TGTGCCAGCAGCTTAGGGTCCTTCGAGCAGTACTTC. The V gene is TRBV7-3, the J gene TRBJ2-7; D gene unclear. This CDR3 comprises 12 residues. Germline CDR1 reads SGHTA; CDR2 reads FQGTGA.

The V gene is TRBV2, the J gene TRBJ1-4, with a weak D call TRBD1 (5 bases). Trimming stripped 6 bases from V and 6 bases from J, with 17 bases between. The germline gives CDR1 SNHLY, CDR2 FYNNEI. The CDR3 runs to 15 residues. The DNA of the CDR3 is TGTGCCAGCAGCGACCCGGGGGGGAAGGATGAAAAACTGTTTTTT. Its translation is CASSDPGGKDEKLFF.

This clonotype has only one observation. V usage is TRBV27 and J usage is TRBJ2-1; 11 positions agree with TRBD2. This CDR3 comprises 16 residues. Germline assignment: CDR1 MNHEY and CDR2 SMNVEV (reference sequence). J lost 5 bases, V lost 2 bases, and 5 bases had no gene match. The DNA for the CDR3 is TGTGCCAGCAGTTTACTAGCGGGAGGACTTAACAATGAGCAGTTCTTC. This encodes CASSLLAGGLNNEQFF.

The CDR3: CASSPTGDFYNSPLHF. In DNA form, the CDR3 reads TGTGCCAGCTCACCTACAGGGGACTTCTATAATTCACCCCTCCACTTT. The rearrangement joins TRBV18 to TRBJ1-6; 7 bases are a match to TRBD1. Germline trimming cut 3 bases from V and 3 bases from J; bases unmatched to any gene: 5. The CDR3 has 16 amino acids. Germline CDR1 is KGHSH and CDR2 is LQKENI.

V usage is TRBV10-3 and J usage is TRBJ2-7; maybe TRBD2 (6 bases). V lost 4 bases and J 7 bases, leaving 14 bases between the germline ends. CDR3 length: 13 residues. CDR1 is ENHRY, CDR2 SYGVKD, per germline. The CDR3, as DNA: TGTGCCATCAGTGGTGGGGAGGCGGTGGAGCAGTACTTC. This sequence encodes CAISGGEAVEQYF.

At least ten counts were recorded for this clonotype. CDR3 coding DNA: TGTGCCAGCAGCTCGACTTATGACAGGTTCTACGAGCAGTACTTC. It translates to CASSSTYDRFYEQYF. V is TRBV7-9 and J is TRBJ2-7; possibly TRBD1 for D (6 bases). The CDR3 length is 15 residues. V was trimmed by 4 bases and J by 3 bases, leaving 16 bases between them. Per the germline V gene, CDR1 is SEHNR and CDR2 is FQNEAQ (reference sequence).

V and J are TRBV24-1 and TRBJ2-5, with a possible D match to TRBD1 (6 bases). The end of the DNA fits TRBJ2-1 better, so the J call may be wrong. The length of the CDR3 is 17 residues. Germline CDR1 is KGHDR and CDR2 is SFDVKD. The CDR3 loop reads CATSETTGRLSYNEQFF. In nucleotides, the CDR3 is TGTGCCACCAGTGAGACGACAGGCCGACTCTCCTACAATGAGCAGTTCTTC.

As regards this clonotype: This sequence may be a read error, since a much larger clone differs from it by one base. The chain couples TRBV19 to TRBJ2-5, with 10 nucleotides matching TRBD1. CDR1 and CDR2 (germline): LNHDA, SQIVND (reference sequence). This CDR3 is 15 amino acids long. Trimming cost V 6 bases and J 5 bases; bases outside gene matches: 9. The CDR3 loop reads CASRQGQGEGETQYF. The CDR3 region has the DNA TGTGCCAGTAGGCAAGGACAGGGGGAAGGGGAGACCCAGTACTTC. Combining the CDR3 with reference TRBV19 and TRBJ2-5 gives the whole variable domain DGGITQSPKYLFRKEGQNVTLSCEQNLNHDAMYWYRQDPGQGLRLIYYSQIVNDFQKGDIAEGYSVSREKKESFPLTVTSAQKNPTAFYLCASRQGQGEGETQYFGPGTRLLVL.

This clonotype was found once. With a much larger clone just one base away, this may be a read error. The rearrangement links TRBV9 to TRBJ2-7; TRBD2 aligns across 10 bases. Germline assignment: CDR1 SGDLS and CDR2 YYNGEE. The CDR3 loop spans 15 amino acids. The DNA of the CDR3 is TGTGTCAGCAGCCAAGCACTAGCGGGGACCTACGAGCAGTACTTC. Translating it yields CVSSQALAGTYEQYF.

The rearrangement joins TRBV11-1 to TRBJ2-5; 11 bases map to TRBD1. Germline V lookup: CDR1 SGHAT, CDR2 FQDESV (reference sequence). The CDR3 runs 13 residues. This chain's CDR3 is CVPGQGVLETQYF. DNA of the CDR3: TGTGTACCGGGACAGGGGGTTTTAGAGACCCAGTACTTC. The variable domain in full, completed from reference TRBV11-1 and TRBJ2-5, reads EAEVAQSPRYKITEKSQAVAFWCDPISGHATLYWYRQILGQGPELLVQFQDESVVDDSQLPKDRFSAERLKGVDSTLKIQPAELGDSAMYLCVPGQGVLETQYFGPGTRLLVL.

With respect to this clonotype: This could be a read error, since a much larger clone is one nucleotide away. The chain recombines TRBV12-3 or TRBV12-4 with TRBJ2-3; D is possibly TRBD1 (6 bases). The CDR3 extends over 14 amino acids. The CDR3 here is CASTQGTGTDTQCF. The CDR3 coding sequence is TGTGCCAGCACCCAGGGGACCGGCACAGATACGCAGTGTTTT.

V and J are TRBV12-3 or TRBV12-4 and TRBJ1-3, with TRBD1 identical over 7 bases. J was trimmed by 2 bases and V by 5 bases; bases with no gene match: 3. The CDR3 runs 14 residues. The CDR3 bases are TGTGCCAGCAGTCCACAGGGGACTGGAAACACCATATATTTT. It yields the protein CASSPQGTGNTIYF.

Points on this clonotype: At one end the junction does not follow the germline gene, possibly because of a read error. The genes are TRBV7-9 and TRBJ1-6; D remains unclear. Germline-derived CDR1 and CDR2 are SEHNR and FQNEAQ (reference sequence). This CDR3 has 16 amino acids. The CDR3 DNA reads as TGTACCAGCAGCTTAGGGTTGAGCTCCTATAATTCACCCCTCCACTTT. This sequence encodes CTSSLGLSSYNSPLHF. Variable domain in full (rest from reference TRBV7-9 and TRBJ1-6): DTGVSQNPRHKITKRGQNVTFRCDPISEHNRLYWYRQTLGQGPEFLTYFQNEAQLEKSRLLSDRFSAERPKGSFSTLEIQRTEQGDSAMYLCTSSLGLSSYNSPLHFGNGTRLTVT.

This clonotype showed up just a few times. The chain uses TRBV5-8 and TRBJ2-3; either TRBD1 or TRBD2 may fit D (6 bases each). Germline CDR1 is SGHTS and CDR2 is YDEGEE. Trimming removed 0 bases from V and 4 bases from J, with 12 bases in between. The CDR3 has 15 residues. Here the CDR3 reads CASSLEQGGADTQYF. Here the CDR3 DNA reads TGTGCCAGCAGCTTGGAACAGGGAGGAGCAGATACGCAGTATTTT.

As regards this clonotype: Since a much larger clone is just one base distant, this may be a read error. The V gene is TRBV7-9, the J gene TRBJ2-1; D is perhaps TRBD2 (5 bases). CDR3 length: 12 residues. CDR1 is SEHNR, CDR2 FQNEAQ, per germline (reference sequence). Trimming removed 4 bases at V and 9 bases at J, with 10 bases between. CDR3 bases: TGTGCCAGCAGCTCACTGGGGAGTGAGCAGTTCTTC. This gives the protein CASSSLGSEQFF.

This sequence joins TRBV7-6 and TRBJ2-2; no definite D call. Germline-derived CDR1 and CDR2 are SGHVS and FNYEAQ. V shed 2 bases and J shed 11 bases, with 9 bases lying between them. The CDR3 extends over 12 amino acids. CDR3 loop: CASSLLPPELFF. CDR3 in DNA: TGTGCCAGCAGCTTACTACCGCCCGAGCTGTTTTTT.

By share, this clonotype counts as medium-sized. This rearrangement joins TRBV24-1 to TRBJ1-5; D is undetermined. The CDR3 is made up of 14 amino acids. Per germline, CDR1 KGHDR and CDR2 SFDVKD. The V and J ends lost 1 base and 5 bases respectively, with 8 bases between them. The CDR3 region is CATSDFPEDQPQHF. CDR3 nucleotides: TGTGCCACCAGTGATTTCCCGGAGGATCAGCCCCAGCATTTT.

The chain employs TRBV6-5 and TRBJ1-3, with D unresolved. Trimming pared 5 bases from V and 8 bases from J, leaving 10 bases between. The CDR3 has 12 amino acids. Per germline, CDR1 MNHEY and CDR2 SVGAGI. CDR3 region: CASSDGVDTIYF. The CDR3 coding sequence is TGTGCCAGCAGTGATGGGGTAGACACCATATATTTT.

This clonotype is deemed medium-sized. The chain carries TRBV7-3 and TRBJ2-1; 7 nucleotides match TRBD2. This CDR3 has 18 residues. Per germline, CDR1 SGHTA and CDR2 FQGTGA. V dropped 0 bases and J dropped 4; count of bases not matched to a gene: 12. CDR3 coding DNA: TGTGCCAGCAGCTTAACGTCCGGGTCCCTAGCGGAATACAATGAGCAGTTCTTC. It is translated as CASSLTSGSLAEYNEQFF.

Points on this clonotype: A read error may explain this, as a much larger clone is one base away. This CDR3 is CASSRTGSSTDTQYF. The CDR3 coding sequence is TGTGCCAGCAGTAGGACAGGGAGTTCCACAGATACGCAGTATTTT. The V call is TRBV2, the J call TRBJ2-3; 8 bases fit TRBD1. Trimming at V came to 5 bases and at J to 2 bases, leaving 6 bases not matched to a gene. The CDR3 is 15 residues long. In germline, CDR1 is SNHLY, CDR2 FYNNEI.

This clonotype was counted many times. This clone may be a read error of a much larger clone one base away. CDR3 bases: TGTGCCAGCAGGGAGGGTAATGAGGACCATACGCAGTATTTT. This encodes CASREGNEDHTQYF. The V gene is TRBV6-4, the J gene TRBJ2-3; a weak D match, TRBD2 (6 bases). Germline V gene sequence: CDR1 MRHNA, CDR2 SNTAGT. This CDR3 is built from 14 residues. The ends were cut back, 6 bases at V and 7 bases at J, with 17 bases in the middle.

This clonotype was counted at least ten times. The V call is TRBV5-6, the J call TRBJ1-2, with D possibly matching TRBD1 (5 bases). V was trimmed by 0 bases and J by 8 bases, leaving 8 bases between them. Germline CDR1 and CDR2: SGHDT and YYEEEE. The CDR3 totals 12 residues. In DNA, the CDR3 is TGTGCCAGCAGCTTGGGGGGCCGCGGCTACACCTTC. Translated, it gives CASSLGGRGYTF.

V and J are TRBV7-9 and TRBJ2-4; D is tentatively TRBD1 or TRBD2 (5 bases each). The CDR3 runs 15 residues. Germline lookup yields CDR1 SEHNR and CDR2 FQNEAQ (reference sequence). V lost 4 bases and J 9 bases, leaving 19 bases between the germline ends. The CDR3 coding sequence is TGTGCCAGCAGCTCAACGGGGCGCATCCGAACCATTCAGTACTTC. Its translation is CASSSTGRIRTIQYF.

The rearrangement joins TRBV7-9 to TRBJ2-7, with D unresolved. This CDR3 has 13 residues. Germline V lookup: CDR1 SEHNR, CDR2 FQNEAQ (reference sequence). V shed 4 bases and J shed 4 bases, with 11 bases lying between them. CDR3 sequence: CASSYGQSYEQYF. The DNA of the CDR3 is TGTGCCAGCAGCTACGGCCAGTCTTACGAGCAGTACTTC.